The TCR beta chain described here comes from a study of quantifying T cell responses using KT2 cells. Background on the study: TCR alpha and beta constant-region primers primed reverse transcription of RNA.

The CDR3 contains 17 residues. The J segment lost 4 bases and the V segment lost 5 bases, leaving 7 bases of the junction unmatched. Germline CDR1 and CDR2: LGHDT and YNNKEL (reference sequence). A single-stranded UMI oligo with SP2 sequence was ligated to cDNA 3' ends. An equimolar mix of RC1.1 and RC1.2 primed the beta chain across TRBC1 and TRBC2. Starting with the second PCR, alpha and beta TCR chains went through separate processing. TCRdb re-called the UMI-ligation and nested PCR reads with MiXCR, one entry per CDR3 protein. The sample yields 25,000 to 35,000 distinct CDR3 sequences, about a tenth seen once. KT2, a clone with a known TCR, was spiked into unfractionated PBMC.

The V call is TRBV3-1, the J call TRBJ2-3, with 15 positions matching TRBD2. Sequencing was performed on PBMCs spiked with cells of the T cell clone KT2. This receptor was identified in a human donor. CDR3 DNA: TGTGCCAGCAGCACAAAACGGACTAGCGGGGGGGCAGATACGCAGTATTTT. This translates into CASSTKRTSGGADTQYF.